A single TCR beta chain is shown here with its context. Its antigen is currently unknown. Germline V gene sequence: CDR1 DFQATT, CDR2 SNEGSKA (reference sequence). Trimming took 1 base from V and 0 from J, leaving 9 bases between them. This CDR3 contains 15 residues. Template switching (which added a universal primer site) was used, and cDNA carried unique molecular identifiers. MiXCR, applied by TCRdb to the 5' RACE reads, yields one record per CDR3 protein. This table has 700,000 or so distinct CDR3 sequences, 8.6% appearing once. These data originate in a study of identical twins. Study observations and caveats: Surplus twin overlap in beta out-of-frame sequences was less pronounced. For zero-insertion analyses, partial confounding could come from invariant MAIT and iNKT cells.

The same sample was also studied in work on yellow fever vaccine responses in identical twins. That work states: Twins' vaccine T cell responses were reported to seem partly convergent and partly personalized.

The chain uses TRBV20-1 and TRBJ1-4; no firm D call. The source is a woman aged 18-35 years in good health. The sample taken for sequencing was PBMCs. The CDR3 DNA is TGCAGTGCTAGAGCTAAAGTCCCAACTAATGAAAAACTGTTTTTT. Its protein product is CSARAKVPTNEKLFF.